The rows below give T cell receptor beta chains drawn from one sample of a study of T cell responses to AZD1222 COVID-19 vaccine. Produced via immunoSEQ multiplex PCR; TCRdb's table is partial and in-frame only. The sample gives approximately 160,000 clones, approximately 94% of which show up once; roughly 5.6% is in the top ten. This material consisted of peripheral blood, taken 28 days after the second AZD1222 dose. The receptors were gathered from an adult who received the AZD1222 COVID-19 vaccine. CDR3s include the opening cysteine and the closing phenylalanine or tryptophan. Each record gives: D gene, J gene, V gene, clone size, CDR3 DNA, CDR3 protein. D genes are given only for firm matches. Clone size, where shown, is once, few, many, or a class for clones that have expanded.

d_call: NA
j_call: TRBJ1-2
v_call: TRBV2
clone_size: once
cdr3_nt: TGTGCCAGCAGGTCGGGACAACTCTATGGCTACACCTTC
cdr3_aa: CASRSGQLYGYTF

d_call: TRBD2
j_call: TRBJ2-1
v_call: TRBV15
clone_size: NA
cdr3_nt: TGTGCCACCAGCAGAGGAACTAGCGGGAAGGGGAATGAGCAGTTCTTC
cdr3_aa: CATSRGTSGKGNEQFF

d_call: TRBD2
j_call: TRBJ2-3
v_call: TRBV7-8
clone_size: few
cdr3_nt: TGTGCCAGCAGCTATAGCGGGGACCGGGATACGCAGTATTTT
cdr3_aa: CASSYSGDRDTQYF

d_call: TRBD1
j_call: TRBJ1-4
v_call: TRBV5-1
clone_size: NA
cdr3_nt: TGCGCCAGCAGCGACAACAGGGGACCCTCAACAACTAATGAAAAACTGTTTTTT
cdr3_aa: CASSDNRGPSTTNEKLFF

d_call: NA
j_call: TRBJ2-3
v_call: TRBV10-3
clone_size: NA
cdr3_nt: TGTGCCATCAGTCGGGCCAGCGCTAGCACAGATACGCAGTATTTT
cdr3_aa: CAISRASASTDTQYF

d_call: NA
j_call: TRBJ2-5
v_call: TRBV7-3
clone_size: NA
cdr3_nt: TGTGCCAGCAGCTTAGGGCCAGCCTCCCAAGAGACCCAGTACTTC
cdr3_aa: CASSLGPASQETQYF

d_call: TRBD1
j_call: TRBJ2-7
v_call: TRBV18
clone_size: NA
cdr3_nt: TGTGCCAGCTCACCGACCGGGACAGGGAGTTCCGAGCAGTACTTC
cdr3_aa: CASSPTGTGSSEQYF

d_call: TRBD1
j_call: TRBJ1-2
v_call: TRBV11-2
clone_size: NA
cdr3_nt: TGTGCCAGCAGCAAGGGGGCGATTCTGTCTTATGGCTACACCTTC
cdr3_aa: CASSKGAILSYGYTF

d_call: TRBD2
j_call: TRBJ2-3
v_call: TRBV5-4
clone_size: NA
cdr3_nt: TGTGCCAGCACCGTCGGGACTAGCGGGCTCACAGATACGCAGTATTTT
cdr3_aa: CASTVGTSGLTDTQYF

d_call: NA
j_call: TRBJ2-6
v_call: TRBV5-8
clone_size: NA
cdr3_nt: TGTGCCAGCAGCTTGGCGATCCGTGGGGCCAACGTCCTGACTTTC
cdr3_aa: CASSLAIRGANVLTF

d_call: NA
j_call: TRBJ2-3
v_call: TRBV4-1
clone_size: NA
cdr3_nt: TGCGCCAGCAGCCAAGATCACGGTGGAAATACGCAGTATTTT
cdr3_aa: CASSQDHGGNTQYF

d_call: TRBD2
j_call: TRBJ2-1
v_call: TRBV6-2/TRBV6-3
clone_size: NA
cdr3_nt: TGTGCCAGCAGTTACGGGACTAGCGGGATGAATGAGCAGTTCTTC
cdr3_aa: CASSYGTSGMNEQFF

d_call: NA
j_call: TRBJ1-5
v_call: TRBV19
clone_size: NA
cdr3_nt: TGTGCCAGTAGTATAGGTTACAATCAGCCCCAGCATTTT
cdr3_aa: CASSIGYNQPQHF

d_call: NA
j_call: TRBJ2-3
v_call: TRBV4-1
clone_size: NA
cdr3_nt: TGCGCCAGCAGCCAAGCCTACAGCACAGATACGCAGTATTTT
cdr3_aa: CASSQAYSTDTQYF

d_call: NA
j_call: TRBJ2-7
v_call: TRBV30
clone_size: NA
cdr3_nt: TGTGCCTGGAGTATGCCGCGGGACCCCTACGAGCAGTACTTC
cdr3_aa: CAWSMPRDPYEQYF

d_call: NA
j_call: TRBJ2-3
v_call: TRBV12-2
clone_size: NA
cdr3_nt: TGTGCAAGTCGCTTAGCGGGTTTGGTCCGGACCCAAAACGGGGATACGCAGTATTTT
cdr3_aa: CASRLAGLVRTQNGDTQYF

d_call: TRBD2
j_call: TRBJ2-1
v_call: TRBV7-2
clone_size: NA
cdr3_nt: TGTGCCAGCAGCTCACCGGGACTAGCGGGAGTCTATGAGCAGTTCTTC
cdr3_aa: CASSSPGLAGVYEQFF

d_call: TRBD1
j_call: TRBJ2-7
v_call: TRBV10-1
clone_size: NA
cdr3_nt: TGCGCCAGCAGTGGGGGGACAGGCCTGGCAGACGAGCAGTACTTC
cdr3_aa: CASSGGTGLADEQYF

d_call: TRBD1
j_call: TRBJ1-2
v_call: TRBV19
clone_size: NA
cdr3_nt: TGTGCCAGTAGTATGGACAGGAATAACTATGGCTACACCTTC
cdr3_aa: CASSMDRNNYGYTF

d_call: TRBD2
j_call: TRBJ2-3
v_call: TRBV5-4
clone_size: NA
cdr3_nt: TGTGCCAGCAAACCAGCGGGAGGCACTAGCACAGATACGCAGTATTTT
cdr3_aa: CASKPAGGTSTDTQYF

d_call: TRBD1
j_call: TRBJ1-1
v_call: TRBV29-1
clone_size: NA
cdr3_nt: TGCAGCGCCAGGGGGGAGTTCCGTGTGAACACTGAAGCTTTCTTT
cdr3_aa: CSARGEFRVNTEAFF

d_call: NA
j_call: TRBJ2-7
v_call: TRBV30
clone_size: few
cdr3_nt: TGTGCCTGGACCGGCGTTGCCTCCCACGAGCAGTACTTC
cdr3_aa: CAWTGVASHEQYF

d_call: TRBD2
j_call: TRBJ2-7
v_call: TRBV7-7
clone_size: NA
cdr3_nt: TGTGCCAGCAGCCCGGGACTAGCGGAACCCTACGAGCAGTACTTC
cdr3_aa: CASSPGLAEPYEQYF

d_call: NA
j_call: TRBJ2-1
v_call: TRBV18
clone_size: NA
cdr3_nt: TGTGCCAGCTCAACCTATGCCAGGGGGCGGGGGAATGAGCAGTTCTTC
cdr3_aa: CASSTYARGRGNEQFF

d_call: NA
j_call: TRBJ1-1
v_call: TRBV12-3/TRBV12-4
clone_size: once
cdr3_nt: TGTGCCAGCAGTTTTGCGGTGAACACTGAAGCTTTCTTT
cdr3_aa: CASSFAVNTEAFF

d_call: NA
j_call: TRBJ2-1
v_call: TRBV27
clone_size: NA
cdr3_nt: TGTGCCAGCAGTTCCCGGACCTCCGAGGTCTACAATGAGCAGTTCTTC
cdr3_aa: CASSSRTSEVYNEQFF

d_call: NA
j_call: TRBJ2-7
v_call: TRBV4-3
clone_size: NA
cdr3_nt: TGCGCCAGCAGCCAGACGGGGACGGTATCCTACGAGCAGTACTTC
cdr3_aa: CASSQTGTVSYEQYF

d_call: TRBD1
j_call: TRBJ1-2
v_call: TRBV6-5
clone_size: NA
cdr3_nt: TGTGCCAGCACCAAGGGGGACAGGGCGAACTATGGCTACACCTTC
cdr3_aa: CASTKGDRANYGYTF

d_call: NA
j_call: TRBJ1-1
v_call: TRBV10-3
clone_size: NA
cdr3_nt: TGTGCCATCAGTGCAGACAGGTTAGAATCAGCTTTCTTT
cdr3_aa: CAISADRLESAFF

d_call: TRBD2
j_call: TRBJ2-7
v_call: TRBV9
clone_size: once
cdr3_nt: TGTGCCAGCAGCGTAGGAGGGACTAGCGGGAGCGAGCAGTACTTC
cdr3_aa: CASSVGGTSGSEQYF

d_call: NA
j_call: TRBJ1-4
v_call: TRBV28
clone_size: NA
cdr3_nt: TGTGCCGGCTCACGGTCCCTCGGGGAAAAACTGTTTTTT
cdr3_aa: CAGSRSLGEKLFF

d_call: NA
j_call: TRBJ2-1
v_call: TRBV14
clone_size: once
cdr3_nt: TGTGCCAGCAGCCAAGATCAAGGGCGTTTCTCCTACAATGAGCAGTTCTTC
cdr3_aa: CASSQDQGRFSYNEQFF

d_call: NA
j_call: TRBJ2-4
v_call: TRBV20-1
clone_size: NA
cdr3_nt: TGCAGTGCTAGTGAGGTGGCCAAAAACATTCAGTACTTC
cdr3_aa: CSASEVAKNIQYF

d_call: NA
j_call: TRBJ1-2
v_call: TRBV27
clone_size: NA
cdr3_nt: TGTGCCAGCAGTCTAACCCAGAGCTATGGCTACACCTTC
cdr3_aa: CASSLTQSYGYTF

d_call: TRBD1
j_call: TRBJ1-5
v_call: TRBV15
clone_size: NA
cdr3_nt: TGTGCCACCAGCAGAGAGGGACAGGGACTGTCACAGCCCCAGCATTTT
cdr3_aa: CATSREGQGLSQPQHF

d_call: NA
j_call: TRBJ1-1
v_call: TRBV5-4
clone_size: NA
cdr3_nt: TGTGCCAGCAGCTTGGTGGGCACTGAAGCTTTCTTT
cdr3_aa: CASSLVGTEAFF

d_call: NA
j_call: TRBJ2-7
v_call: TRBV5-6
clone_size: NA
cdr3_nt: TGTGCCAGCAGCGGAGTCGTCGGCGAGCAGTACTTC
cdr3_aa: CASSGVVGEQYF

d_call: NA
j_call: TRBJ1-5
v_call: TRBV5-3
clone_size: NA
cdr3_nt: TGTGCCAGAAGCTCCGGGACGGGAAGCAAGCATCAGCCCCAGCATTTT
cdr3_aa: CARSSGTGSKHQPQHF

d_call: TRBD1
j_call: TRBJ2-7
v_call: TRBV5-1
clone_size: NA
cdr3_nt: TGCGCCAGCAGCTTAGAAACAGGGGGCTACGAGCAGTACTTC
cdr3_aa: CASSLETGGYEQYF

d_call: NA
j_call: TRBJ2-7
v_call: TRBV7-2
clone_size: once
cdr3_nt: TGTGCCAGCAGCTCTTACGCCTACGAGCAGTACTTC
cdr3_aa: CASSSYAYEQYF

d_call: TRBD2
j_call: TRBJ2-1
v_call: TRBV7-3
clone_size: NA
cdr3_nt: TGTGCCAGCAGCTTAACGGGGGGGCTAGCGGGAGTGGCCGGTGAGCAGTTCTTC
cdr3_aa: CASSLTGGLAGVAGEQFF

d_call: NA
j_call: TRBJ1-2
v_call: TRBV5-6
clone_size: NA
cdr3_nt: TGTGCCAGCAGCTTGGCCCTCTGGGGGAACTATGGCTACACCTTC
cdr3_aa: CASSLALWGNYGYTF

d_call: NA
j_call: TRBJ2-1
v_call: TRBV5-4
clone_size: NA
cdr3_nt: TGTGCCAGCAGCACCAAAAAGGGATACAATGAGCAGTTCTTC
cdr3_aa: CASSTKKGYNEQFF

d_call: TRBD2
j_call: TRBJ2-1
v_call: TRBV19
clone_size: NA
cdr3_nt: TGTGCCAGTAGGCAACCGGGACTAGCGGGCTATGAGCAGTTCTTC
cdr3_aa: CASRQPGLAGYEQFF

d_call: NA
j_call: TRBJ2-2
v_call: TRBV5-1
clone_size: NA
cdr3_nt: TGCGCCAGCAGTGGGGCGAACACCGGGGAGCTGTTTTTT
cdr3_aa: CASSGANTGELFF

d_call: TRBD1
j_call: TRBJ2-1
v_call: TRBV6-2/TRBV6-3
clone_size: NA
cdr3_nt: TGTGCCAGCAGTACCCTGGGACAGGGGAAAAACAATGAGCAGTTCTTC
cdr3_aa: CASSTLGQGKNNEQFF